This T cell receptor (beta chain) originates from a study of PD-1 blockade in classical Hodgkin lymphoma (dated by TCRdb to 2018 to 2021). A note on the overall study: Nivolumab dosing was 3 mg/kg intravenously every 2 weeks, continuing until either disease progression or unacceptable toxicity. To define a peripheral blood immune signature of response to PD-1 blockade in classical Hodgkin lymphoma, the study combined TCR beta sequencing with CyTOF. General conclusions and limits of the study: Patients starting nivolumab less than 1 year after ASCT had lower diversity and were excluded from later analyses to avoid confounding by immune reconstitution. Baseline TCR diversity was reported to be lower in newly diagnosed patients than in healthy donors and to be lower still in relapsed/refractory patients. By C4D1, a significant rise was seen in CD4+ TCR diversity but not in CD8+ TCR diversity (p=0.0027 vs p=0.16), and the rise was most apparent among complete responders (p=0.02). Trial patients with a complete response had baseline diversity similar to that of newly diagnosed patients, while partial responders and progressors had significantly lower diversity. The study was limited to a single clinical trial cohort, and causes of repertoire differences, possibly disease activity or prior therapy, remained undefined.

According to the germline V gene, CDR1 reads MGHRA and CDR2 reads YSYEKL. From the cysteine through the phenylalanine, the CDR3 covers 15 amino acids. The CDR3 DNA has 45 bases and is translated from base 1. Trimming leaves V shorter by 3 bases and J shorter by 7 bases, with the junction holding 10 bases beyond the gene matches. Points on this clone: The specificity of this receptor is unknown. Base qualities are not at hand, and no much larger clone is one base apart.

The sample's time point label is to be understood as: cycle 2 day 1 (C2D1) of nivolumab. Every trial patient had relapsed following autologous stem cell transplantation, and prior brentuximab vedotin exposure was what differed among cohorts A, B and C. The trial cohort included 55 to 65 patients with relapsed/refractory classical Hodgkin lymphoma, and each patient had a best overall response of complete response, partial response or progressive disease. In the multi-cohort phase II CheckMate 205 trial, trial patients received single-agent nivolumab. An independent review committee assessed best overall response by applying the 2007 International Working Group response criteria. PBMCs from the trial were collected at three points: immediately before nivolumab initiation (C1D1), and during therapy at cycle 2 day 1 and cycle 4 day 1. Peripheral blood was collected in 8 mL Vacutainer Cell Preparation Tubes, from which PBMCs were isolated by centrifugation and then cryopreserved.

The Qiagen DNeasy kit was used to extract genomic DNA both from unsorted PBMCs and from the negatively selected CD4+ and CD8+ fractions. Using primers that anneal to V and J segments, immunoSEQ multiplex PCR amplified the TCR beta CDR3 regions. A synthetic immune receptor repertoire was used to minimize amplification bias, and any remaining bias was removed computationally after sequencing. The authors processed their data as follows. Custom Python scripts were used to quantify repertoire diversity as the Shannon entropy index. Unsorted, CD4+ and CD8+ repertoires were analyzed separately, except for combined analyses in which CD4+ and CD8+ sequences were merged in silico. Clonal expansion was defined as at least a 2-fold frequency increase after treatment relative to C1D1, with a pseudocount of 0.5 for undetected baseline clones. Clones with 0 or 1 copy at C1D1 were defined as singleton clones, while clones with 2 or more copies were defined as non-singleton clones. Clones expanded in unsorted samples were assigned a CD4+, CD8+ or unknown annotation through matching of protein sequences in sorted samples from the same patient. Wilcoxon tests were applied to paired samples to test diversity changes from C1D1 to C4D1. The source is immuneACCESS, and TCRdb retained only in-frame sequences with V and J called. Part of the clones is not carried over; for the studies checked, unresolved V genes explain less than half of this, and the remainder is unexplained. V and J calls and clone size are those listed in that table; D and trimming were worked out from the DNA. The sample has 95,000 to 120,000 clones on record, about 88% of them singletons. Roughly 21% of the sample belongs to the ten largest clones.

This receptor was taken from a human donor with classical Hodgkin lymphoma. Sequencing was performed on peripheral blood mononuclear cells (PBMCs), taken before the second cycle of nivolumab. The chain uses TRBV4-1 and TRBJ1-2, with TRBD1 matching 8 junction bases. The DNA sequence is TGCGCCAGCAGCCAGGGATCCGGGACAGGAGGTGGCTACACCTTC. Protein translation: CASSQGSGTGGGYTF.